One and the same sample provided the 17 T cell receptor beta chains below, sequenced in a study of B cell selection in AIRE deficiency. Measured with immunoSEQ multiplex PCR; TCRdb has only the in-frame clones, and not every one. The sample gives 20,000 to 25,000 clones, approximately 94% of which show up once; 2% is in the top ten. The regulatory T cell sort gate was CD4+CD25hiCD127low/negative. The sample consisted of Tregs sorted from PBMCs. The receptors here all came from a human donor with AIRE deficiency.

The CDR3 sequence: CASSLWGQQYF. The CDR3 region has the DNA TGTGCCAGCAGCTTATGGGGGCAGCAGTACTTC. V and J are TRBV7-9 and TRBJ2-7, with D possibly being TRBD1 (6 bases). V was pared by 2 bases and J by 8 bases, with 7 bases between. CDR1 is SEHNR and CDR2 is FQNEAQ in the germline V gene (reference sequence). This CDR3 contains 11 residues.

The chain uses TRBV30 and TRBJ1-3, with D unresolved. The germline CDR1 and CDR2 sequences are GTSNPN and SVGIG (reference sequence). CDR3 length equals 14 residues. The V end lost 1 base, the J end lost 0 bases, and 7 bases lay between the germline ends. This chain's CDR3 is CAWSDGFSGNTIYF. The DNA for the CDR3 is TGTGCCTGGAGTGACGGTTTCTCTGGAAACACCATATATTTT.

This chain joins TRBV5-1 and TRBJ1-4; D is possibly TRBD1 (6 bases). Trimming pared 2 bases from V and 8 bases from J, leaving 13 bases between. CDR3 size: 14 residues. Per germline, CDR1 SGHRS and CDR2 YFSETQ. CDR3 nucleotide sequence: TGCGCCAGCAGCTTTTATACAGGGCGAGAAAAACTGTTTTTT. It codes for CASSFYTGREKLFF.

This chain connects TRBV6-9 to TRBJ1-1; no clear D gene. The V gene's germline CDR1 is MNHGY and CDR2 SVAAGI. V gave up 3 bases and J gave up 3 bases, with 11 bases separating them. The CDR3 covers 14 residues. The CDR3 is CASSYVGRYTEAFF. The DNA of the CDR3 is TGTGCCAGCAGTTACGTAGGACGGTACACTGAAGCTTTCTTT.

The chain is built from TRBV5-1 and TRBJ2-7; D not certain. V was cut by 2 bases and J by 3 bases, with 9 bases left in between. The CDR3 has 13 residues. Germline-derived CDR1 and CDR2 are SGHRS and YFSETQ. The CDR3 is CASSLTPDYEQYF. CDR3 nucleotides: TGCGCCAGCAGCTTAACACCGGACTACGAGCAGTACTTC.

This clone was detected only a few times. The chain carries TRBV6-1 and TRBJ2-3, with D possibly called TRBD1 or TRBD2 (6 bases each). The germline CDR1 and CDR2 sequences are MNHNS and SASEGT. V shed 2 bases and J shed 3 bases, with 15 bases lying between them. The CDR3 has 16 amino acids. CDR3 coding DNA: TGTGCCAGCAGTGAATTGTACAGAGGGGGGACAGATACGCAGTATTTT. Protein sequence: CASSELYRGGTDTQYF.

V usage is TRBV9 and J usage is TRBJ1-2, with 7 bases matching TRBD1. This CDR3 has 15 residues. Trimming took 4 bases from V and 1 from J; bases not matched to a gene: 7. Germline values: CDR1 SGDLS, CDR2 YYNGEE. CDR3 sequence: CASSKDRELNYGYTF. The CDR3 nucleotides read TGTGCCAGCAGCAAAGACAGGGAACTTAACTATGGCTACACCTTC.

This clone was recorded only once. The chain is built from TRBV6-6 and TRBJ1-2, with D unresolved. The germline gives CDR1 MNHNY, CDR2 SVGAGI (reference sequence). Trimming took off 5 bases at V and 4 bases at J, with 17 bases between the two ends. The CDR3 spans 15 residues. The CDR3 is CASSTQSGPSYGYTF. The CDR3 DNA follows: TGTGCCAGCAGTACCCAGTCGGGCCCCTCCTATGGCTACACCTTC.

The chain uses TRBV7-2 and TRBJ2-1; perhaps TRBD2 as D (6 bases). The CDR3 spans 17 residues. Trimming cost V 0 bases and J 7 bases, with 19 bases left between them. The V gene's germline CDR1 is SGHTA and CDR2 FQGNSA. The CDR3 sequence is CASSLAGRAGRVNEQFF. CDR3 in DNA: TGTGCCAGCAGCTTAGCAGGCAGAGCGGGCCGGGTGAATGAGCAGTTCTTC.

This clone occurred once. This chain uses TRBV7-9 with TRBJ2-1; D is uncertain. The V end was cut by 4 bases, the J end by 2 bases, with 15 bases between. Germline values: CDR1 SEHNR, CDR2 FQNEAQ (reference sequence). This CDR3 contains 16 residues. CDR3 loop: CASSSRGRAAYNEQFF. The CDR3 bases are TGTGCCAGCAGCTCCCGCGGACGGGCAGCCTACAATGAGCAGTTCTTC.

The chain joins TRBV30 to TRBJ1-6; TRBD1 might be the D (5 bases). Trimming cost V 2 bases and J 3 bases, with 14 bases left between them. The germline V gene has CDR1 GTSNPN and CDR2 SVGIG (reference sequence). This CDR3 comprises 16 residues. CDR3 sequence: CAWSLAGGNYNSPLHF. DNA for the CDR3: TGTGCCTGGAGTCTCGCGGGGGGAAACTATAATTCACCCCTCCACTTT.

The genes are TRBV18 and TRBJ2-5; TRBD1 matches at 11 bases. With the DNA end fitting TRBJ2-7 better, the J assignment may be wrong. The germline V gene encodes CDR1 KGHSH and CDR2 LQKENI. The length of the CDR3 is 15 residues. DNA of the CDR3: TGTGCCAGCTCACCCCCCGGGACAGGGGGCTACGAGCAGTACTTC. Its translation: CASSPPGTGGYEQYF.

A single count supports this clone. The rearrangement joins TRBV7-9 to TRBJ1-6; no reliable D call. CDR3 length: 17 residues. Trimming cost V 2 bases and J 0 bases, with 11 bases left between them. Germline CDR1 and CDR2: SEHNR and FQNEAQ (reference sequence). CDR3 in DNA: TGTGCCAGCAGCTTACCGACGCAGAGCTCCTATAATTCACCCCTCCACTTT. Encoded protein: CASSLPTQSSYNSPLHF. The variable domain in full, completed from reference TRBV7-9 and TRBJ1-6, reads DTGVSQNPRHKITKRGQNVTFRCDPISEHNRLYWYRQTLGQGPEFLTYFQNEAQLEKSRLLSDRFSAERPKGSFSTLEIQRTEQGDSAMYLCASSLPTQSSYNSPLHFGNGTRLTVT.

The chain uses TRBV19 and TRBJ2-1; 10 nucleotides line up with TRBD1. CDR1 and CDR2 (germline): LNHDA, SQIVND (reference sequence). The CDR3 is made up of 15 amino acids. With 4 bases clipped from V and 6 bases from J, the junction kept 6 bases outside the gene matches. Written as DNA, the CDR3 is TGTGCCAGTAGTACCCGGACAGGGGGGTCCAATGAGCAGTTCTTC. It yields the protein CASSTRTGGSNEQFF.

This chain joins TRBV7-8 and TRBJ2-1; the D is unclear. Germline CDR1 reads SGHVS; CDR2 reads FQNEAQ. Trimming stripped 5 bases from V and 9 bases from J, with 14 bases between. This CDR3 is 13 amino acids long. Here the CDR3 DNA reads TGTGCCAGCAGCCTCGGGCTAGATCTTGAGCAGTTCTTC. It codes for CASSLGLDLEQFF.

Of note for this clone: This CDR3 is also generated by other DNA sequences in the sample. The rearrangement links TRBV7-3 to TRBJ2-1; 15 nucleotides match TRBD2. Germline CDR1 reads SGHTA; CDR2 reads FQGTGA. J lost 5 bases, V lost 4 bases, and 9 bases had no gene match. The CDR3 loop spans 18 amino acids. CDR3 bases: TGTGCCAGCAGCTACTCTCCGGGACTAGCGGGAGGAAACAATGAGCAGTTCTTC. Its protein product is CASSYSPGLAGGNNEQFF.

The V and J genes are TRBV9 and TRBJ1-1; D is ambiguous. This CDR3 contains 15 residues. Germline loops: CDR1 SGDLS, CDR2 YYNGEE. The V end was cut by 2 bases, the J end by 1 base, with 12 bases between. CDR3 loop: CASSVKGQPNTEAFF. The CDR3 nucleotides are TGTGCCAGCAGCGTTAAAGGGCAGCCGAACACTGAAGCTTTCTTT.